This T cell receptor (beta chain) was sequenced for a study of blood T cell repertoires in COVID-19. As for the study in general: Sites in the United States, Italy and Spain provided acute and convalescent COVID-19 samples.

Within the sample, this clone is medium-sized. Method: immunoSEQ multiplex PCR; TCRdb's copy keeps in-frame clones and lacks some. There are roughly 250,000 clones in the sample; approximately 86% occur only once, and under 6.5% lies in the top ten. This CDR3 spans 15 amino acids. The V gene end was trimmed by 4 bases and the J gene end by 0 bases; junction bases not matched to a gene: 5. CDR1 and CDR2 (germline): SGHTA, FQGTGA. The chain has TRBV7-3 and TRBJ2-7; TRBD2 aligns across 8 bases. The source is a woman aged 25 to 39 with acute COVID-19. Sequencing was carried out using PBMCs or T cells enriched from blood (not recorded which). The DNA of the CDR3 is TGTGCCAGCAGCTGGACTAGCAGGAGCTCCTACGAGCAGTACTTC. This gives the protein CASSWTSRSSYEQYF.